Below, 8 T cell receptor beta chains from the same sample are listed, as sequenced in a study of technical replicates of blood from a few donors. Here immunoSEQ multiplex PCR was the method, and the copy in TCRdb shows in-frame clones only, minus some. This table has tens of thousands of clones, over 75% appearing once. The sequenced material came from T cells isolated from PBMCs. These receptors were obtained from a human donor in good health.

The V call is TRBV29-1, the J call TRBJ1-5; 8 nucleotides line up with TRBD1. J lost 7 bases, V lost 5 bases, and 10 bases had no gene match. The CDR3 covers 14 residues. Per germline, CDR1 SQVTM and CDR2 ANQGSEA. The CDR3 spells CSVRAGGFLQPQHF. In nucleotides, the CDR3 is TGCAGCGTTCGGGCAGGGGGCTTTCTGCAGCCCCAGCATTTT. Combining the CDR3 with reference TRBV29-1 and TRBJ1-5 gives the whole variable domain SAVISQKPSRDICQRGTSLTIQCQVDSQVTMMFWYRQQPGQSLTLIATANQGSEATYESGFVIDKFPISRPNLTFSTLTVSNMSPEDSSIYLCSVRAGGFLQPQHFGDGTRLSIL.

The sample holds one count of this clone. The V gene is TRBV10-3, the J gene TRBJ2-6, with 9 bases lining up with TRBD2. This CDR3 spans 15 amino acids. Germline CDR1 ENHRY, CDR2 SYGVKD. The V and J ends lost 7 bases and 2 bases, in that order; junction bases with no gene match: 3. CDR3 DNA sequence: TGTGCCATCAAGCGGGAGGATACTGGGGCCAACGTCCTGACTTTC. This gives the protein CAIKREDTGANVLTF.

The gene calls are TRBV15 and TRBJ2-2, with D tentatively TRBD2 (5 bases). The length of the CDR3 is 16 residues. Germline V gene data show CDR1 as LNHNV and CDR2 as YYDKDF (reference sequence). Trimming took 4 bases from V and 4 from J, leaving 16 bases between them. The CDR3 region has the DNA TGTGCCACCAGCATCCCGAGGGCAGGCGCCACCGGGGAGCTGTTTTTT. Translation: CATSIPRAGATGELFF.

The V gene is TRBV27, the J gene TRBJ2-7; D remains unclear. In germline, CDR1 is MNHEY, CDR2 SMNVEV (reference sequence). V shed 6 bases and J shed 4 bases, with 13 bases lying between them. The CDR3 extends over 13 amino acids. This CDR3 reads CASSLSTVYEQYF. CDR3 nucleotide sequence: TGTGCCAGCAGCCTTTCGACTGTTTACGAGCAGTACTTC.

DNA for the CDR3: TGTGCCAGCAGCTCCCCGACAGACTACAATGAGCAGTTCTTC. Its protein product is CASSSPTDYNEQFF. J is TRBJ2-1 and V is TRBV9, with D perhaps TRBD1 (5 bases). Deletions cut 4 bases from V and 3 bases from J, with 11 bases between. CDR1 and CDR2 (germline): SGDLS, YYNGEE. The CDR3 extends over 14 amino acids.

The rearrangement joins TRBV29-1 to TRBJ2-1; D might be TRBD2 (5 bases). CDR1 is SQVTM, CDR2 ANQGSEA, per germline. Trimming took 3 bases from V and 5 from J, leaving 14 bases between them. The CDR3 runs to 14 residues. The CDR3 nucleotides are TGCAGCGTTGAGGGGTTTAAGACTAACAATGAGCAGTTCTTC. Translated: CSVEGFKTNNEQFF.

V usage is TRBV6-5 and J usage is TRBJ2-7, with a tentative D call TRBD1 (6 bases). The CDR3 is 12 amino acids. Trimming left V 7 bases short and J 4 bases short, with 11 bases between. CDR1 and CDR2 (germline): MNHEY, SVGAGI. The CDR3 region has the DNA TGTGCCAGCATTACACAGGGTTACGAGCAGTACTTC. This translates into CASITQGYEQYF.

This chain joins TRBV2 and TRBJ2-2; TRBD2 matches at 8 bases. There are 14 residues in the CDR3. Per the germline V gene, CDR1 is SNHLY and CDR2 is FYNNEI. Trimming at V came to 8 bases and at J to 5 bases, leaving 7 bases not matched to a gene. CDR3 coding DNA: TGTGCCAGCGGCGGGAGGAGTAGTACCGGGGAGCTGTTTTTT. Translated, it gives CASGGRSSTGELFF.